The 19 T cell receptor beta chains listed next were all sequenced from one sample in a study of neurological immune-mediated disorders. MiXCR, applied by TCRdb to the 5' RACE reads, yields one record per CDR3 protein. The data contain approximately 80,000 distinct CDR3 sequences, over 4.5% of them singletons. The time point is: longitudinal time-point 2. The sample was PBMCs. All receptors come from a woman in her fifties or sixties with multiple sclerosis.

The genes are TRBV19 and TRBJ2-1, with 8 bases that match TRBD1. The V and J ends lost 5 bases and 8 bases, in that order; junction bases with no gene match: 5. Looked up from germline, CDR1 is LNHDA and CDR2 is SQIVND (reference sequence). The CDR3 sequence is 13 residues long. In nucleotides, the CDR3 is TGTGCCAGTAGTTTGACAGGGGTCGATGAGCAGTTCTTC. Translation gives CASSLTGVDEQFF.

This clonotype was found many times. The chain uses TRBV20-1 and TRBJ2-1; 9 bases align to TRBD2. Per germline, CDR1 DFQATT and CDR2 SNEGSKA (reference sequence). V dropped 5 bases and J dropped 0; count of bases not matched to a gene: 11. The CDR3 length is 17 residues. CDR3 protein: CSAGGAGGHSSYNEQFF. In nucleotides, the CDR3 is TGCAGTGCTGGGGGAGCGGGGGGCCATAGCTCCTACAATGAGCAGTTCTTC.

The sample holds many counts of this clonotype. The rearrangement links TRBV15 to TRBJ1-1; D unclear. The CDR3 runs to 12 residues. Deletions cut 2 bases from V and 0 bases from J, with 1 base between. Germline-derived CDR1 and CDR2 are LNHNV and YYDKDF (reference sequence). This CDR3 is CATSRLNTEAFF. CDR3 nucleotide sequence: TGTGCCACCAGCAGACTGAACACTGAAGCTTTCTTT. The full variable domain, in which reference TRBV15 and TRBJ1-1 provide the parts outside the CDR3, is DAMVIQNPRYQVTQFGKPVTLSCSQTLNHNVMYWYQQKSSQAPKLLFHYYDKDFNNEADTPDNFQSRRPNTSFCFLDIRSPGLGDTAMYLCATSRLNTEAFFGQGTRLTVV.

This clonotype was recorded many times. V gene TRBV29-1 combines with J gene TRBJ2-7; a weak D match, TRBD1 (6 bases). The CDR3 is 13 amino acids. Germline CDR1 is SQVTM and CDR2 is ANQGSEA. V was trimmed by 1 base and J by 4 bases, leaving 11 bases between them. The CDR3 loop reads CSVEADRSYEQYF. The CDR3 DNA is TGCAGCGTTGAAGCAGACAGGTCATACGAGCAGTACTTC.

The chain recombines TRBV5-1 with TRBJ2-1, with D possibly being TRBD1 or TRBD2 (5 bases each). Germline V gene data show CDR1 as SGHRS and CDR2 as YFSETQ. Trimming took 5 bases from V and 11 from J, leaving 26 bases between them. The CDR3 is made up of 16 amino acids. The CDR3 reads CASRRPGTTRADKQFF. Here the CDR3 DNA reads TGCGCCAGCAGACGGCCCGGGACCACTAGAGCGGATAAGCAGTTCTTC. Drawing the rest from reference TRBV5-1 and TRBJ2-1, the complete variable domain is KAGVTQTPRYLIKTRGQQVTLSCSPISGHRSVSWYQQTPGQGLQFLFEYFSETQRNKGNFPGRFSGRQFSNSRSEMNVSTLELGDSALYLCASRRPGTTRADKQFFGPGTRLTVL.

This clonotype has a count of ten or more. The CDR3 region has the DNA TGTGCCAGCAGTTACGGGAGACTAGCGGGGGGCCGGGGCACCGGGGAGCTGTTTTTT. Translated: CASSYGRLAGGRGTGELFF. V gene TRBV6-5 combines with J gene TRBJ2-2; 13 bases are a match to TRBD2. Germline CDR1 and CDR2: MNHEY and SVGAGI. The CDR3 is made up of 19 amino acids. J lost 4 bases, V lost 2 bases, and 10 bases had no gene match.

There are many counts of this clonotype. The rearrangement joins TRBV5-1 to TRBJ1-2; TRBD1 matches at 8 bases. Germline CDR1 and CDR2: SGHRS and YFSETQ. This CDR3 is built from 15 residues. The junction had 9 bases not matched to a gene; V was cut back by 4 bases and J by 4 bases. The CDR3 loop is CASSTGQGDFYGYTF. The CDR3 DNA follows: TGCGCCAGCAGCACCGGACAGGGTGACTTCTATGGCTACACCTTC.

This clonotype was picked up many times. The chain employs TRBV6-6 and TRBJ2-2; 7 positions agree with TRBD1. In germline, CDR1 is MNHNY, CDR2 SVGAGI (reference sequence). There are 15 residues in the CDR3. The trim removed 8 bases at V and 2 bases at J, leaving 8 bases unmatched. Written as DNA, the CDR3 is TGTGCCAGCGCAAGGGACAGACTTAACACCGGGGAGCTGTTTTTT. It is translated as CASARDRLNTGELFF.

Many counts were recorded for this clonotype. V is TRBV20-1 and J is TRBJ1-1; no clear D. This CDR3 has 12 amino acids. The germline V gene encodes CDR1 DFQATT and CDR2 SNEGSKA (reference sequence). The CDR3 is CSVEGRAHEAFF. As DNA, the CDR3 is TGCAGCGTTGAAGGAAGGGCCCATGAAGCTTTCTTT.

At least ten counts were recorded for this clonotype. V is TRBV27 and J is TRBJ1-2; 10 bases line up with TRBD1. Germline CDR1 is MNHEY and CDR2 is SMNVEV (reference sequence). The CDR3 runs to 16 residues. With 9 bases clipped from V and 4 bases from J, the junction kept 14 bases outside the gene matches. The CDR3 DNA reads as TGTGCCAGTTCGAGATCGACAGGGGGCTTTAGCTATGGCTACACCTTC. Translation: CASSRSTGGFSYGYTF.

This clonotype was seen at least ten times. J is TRBJ2-7 and V is TRBV12-3 or TRBV12-4; perhaps TRBD2 as D (7 bases). Trimming left V 6 bases short and J 1 base short, with 19 bases between. The CDR3 consists of 16 residues. Written as DNA, the CDR3 is TGTGCCAGCAGACAGACGGGGGGCGCGTCTTCCTACGAGCAGTACTTC. Protein: CASRQTGGASSYEQYF.

CDR3 in amino acids: CASSSWDRGQGEKLFF. The CDR3, as DNA: TGTGCCAGCAGTTCCTGGGACAGGGGGCAGGGAGAAAAACTGTTTTTT. The chain combines TRBV27 with TRBJ1-4, with 12 bases lining up with TRBD1. CDR3 length: 16 amino acids. CDR1 is MNHEY, CDR2 SMNVEV, per germline (reference sequence). V shed 4 bases, J shed 8 bases, and the junction held 8 bases outside the gene matches.

About this clonotype itself: Compared with germline, one end of the junction differs, possibly owing to a read error. The rearrangement joins TRBV7-7 to TRBJ2-1; TRBD1 matches 10 bases. This CDR3 region has 14 residues. Germline values: CDR1 SSHAT, CDR2 FNYEAQ (reference sequence). CDR3 DNA sequence: TGTGCTAGCAGCTCGGGACAGGGGTTCGATGAGCAGTTCTTC. It yields the protein CASSSGQGFDEQFF.

In this sample, this clonotype turned up many times. V is TRBV7-2 and J is TRBJ2-7; no clear D. The length of the CDR3 is 13 residues. Germline values: CDR1 SGHTA, CDR2 FQGNSA. V lost 5 bases to trimming and J lost 2 bases, with 10 bases between them. The CDR3 is CASSREAPYEQYF. CDR3 nucleotides: TGTGCCAGCAGCAGGGAAGCCCCCTACGAGCAGTACTTC.

This clonotype was observed at least ten times. The chain employs TRBV7-8 and TRBJ1-5; TRBD1 aligns across 10 bases. The germline gives CDR1 SGHVS, CDR2 FQNEAQ. The CDR3 has 15 residues. With V trimmed by 2 bases and J by 11 bases, 9 bases remained unmatched. The CDR3 coding sequence is TGTGCCAGCAGCTTACAAGGGGACAGGGGTTTTTCCCAGCATTTT. Its protein product is CASSLQGDRGFSQHF.

This clonotype came up many times. The V call is TRBV7-6, the J call TRBJ2-1, with TRBD2 matching 7 bases. The ends lost 3 bases at V and 2 bases at J; junction bases unmatched: 4. Germline V gene sequence: CDR1 SGHVS, CDR2 FNYEAQ. CDR3 length: 15 amino acids. The CDR3 region is CASSLAGGAYNEQFF. CDR3 DNA sequence: TGTGCCAGCAGCTTGGCTGGGGGGGCCTACAATGAGCAGTTCTTC.

V gene TRBV3-1 combines with J gene TRBJ2-4; 9 nucleotides line up with TRBD2. Germline V gene data show CDR1 as LGHDT and CDR2 as YNNKEL (reference sequence). Unmatched junction bases numbered 8, after V lost 3 bases and J lost 5 bases. The length of the CDR3 is 16 residues. The CDR3 DNA reads TGTGCCAGCAGCCAGGCGGGGGGGCCCCCTCAAAACATTCAGTACTTC. Protein sequence: CASSQAGGPPQNIQYF.

This clonotype was recorded many times. J is TRBJ1-5 and V is TRBV5-1; D possibly corresponds to TRBD1 (5 bases). The CDR3 has 14 amino acids. The germline V gene encodes CDR1 SGHRS and CDR2 YFSETQ. V gave up 2 bases and J gave up 3 bases, with 9 bases separating them. CDR3 nucleotides: TGCGCCAGCAGCTTACCGGGACCCAATCAGCCCCAGCATTTT. This gives the protein CASSLPGPNQPQHF.

This clonotype came up many times. This rearrangement joins TRBV27 to TRBJ2-7, with 8 nucleotides matching TRBD2. Germline loops: CDR1 MNHEY, CDR2 SMNVEV (reference sequence). The CDR3 runs 16 residues. V trimming: 4 bases; J trimming: 5 bases; junction bases outside the gene matches: 13. The CDR3 DNA sequence: TGTGCCAGCAGTTCCCAAGGATACGGGGGGGCCGACGAGCAGTACTTC. Translating it yields CASSSQGYGGADEQYF.